This TCR beta chain came from a study of T cells after yellow fever vaccination. Study outcomes and limitations: Post-booster samples contained most primary-vaccination clones (approximately 96% CD4, 70% to 90% CD8).

TCRdb reprocessed the 5' RACE reads via MiXCR and lists one record per CDR3 protein. The sample lists a few hundred thousand distinct CDR3 sequences; approximately 4% were seen once. CDR1 and CDR2 from the germline V gene are MGHRA and YSYEKL. This CDR3 is built from 13 residues. Trimming left V 5 bases short and J 3 bases short, with 10 bases between. With regard to this clonotype: Antigen unknown.

The sample here was PBMCs, taken 5 days after the yellow fever booster vaccination. The chain links TRBV4-1 to TRBJ2-5; D not certain. The source is a man between 18 and 35 years old who received the YFV17D yellow fever vaccine. The CDR3 loop reads CASSEVSEETQYF. CDR3 DNA: TGCGCCAGCAGCGAAGTCAGTGAAGAGACCCAGTACTTC.